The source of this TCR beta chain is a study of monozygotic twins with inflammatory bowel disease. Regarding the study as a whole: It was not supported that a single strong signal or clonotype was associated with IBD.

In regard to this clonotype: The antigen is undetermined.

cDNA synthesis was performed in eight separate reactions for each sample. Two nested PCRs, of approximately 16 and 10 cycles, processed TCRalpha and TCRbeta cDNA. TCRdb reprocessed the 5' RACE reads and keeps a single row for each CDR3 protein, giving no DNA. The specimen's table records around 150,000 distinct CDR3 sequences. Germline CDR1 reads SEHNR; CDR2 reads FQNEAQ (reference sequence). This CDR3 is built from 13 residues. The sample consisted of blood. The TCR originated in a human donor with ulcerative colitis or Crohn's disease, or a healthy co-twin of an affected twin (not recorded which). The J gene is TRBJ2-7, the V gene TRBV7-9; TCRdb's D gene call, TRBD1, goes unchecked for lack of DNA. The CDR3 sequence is CASSFQGSHEQYF.